These 2 T cell receptor beta chains share one sample of origin, sequenced in a study of CD8 T cells in ankylosing spondylitis. TCRdb re-called the 5' RACE reads through MiXCR, storing one row per CDR3 protein. The profile shows 80,000 to 100,000 distinct CDR3 sequences, roughly 8.8% of them singletons. The specimen was blood, either unsorted or a sorted T cell fraction (not recorded which). These receptors were taken from a male donor with ankylosing spondylitis or in good health (not recorded which).

The CDR3 DNA reads TGTGCCAGCAGCTTAGCAGGGGCGGCAGAACTTAACTATGGCTACACCTTC. Translated: CASSLAGAAELNYGYTF. The gene calls are TRBV7-9 and TRBJ1-2; possibly TRBD1 for D (5 bases). In germline, CDR1 is SEHNR, CDR2 FQNEAQ (reference sequence). The germline V and J ends were trimmed by 0 bases and 1 base, with 15 bases remaining between them. This CDR3 is 17 amino acids long.

Ten or more counts support this clonotype. The gene calls are TRBV24-1 and TRBJ1-1; TRBD1 is a possible D gene (5 bases). Germline V gene data show CDR1 as KGHDR and CDR2 as SFDVKD. The CDR3 covers 14 residues. V was cut by 10 bases and J by 5 bases, with 19 bases left in between. The CDR3, as DNA: TGTGCCACAGAGGGAGGAAGGGGTGGAACTGAAGCTTTCTTT. It codes for CATEGGRGGTEAFF.